Listed here are 26 T cell receptor beta chains from one sample, sequenced in a study of shared clonotypes between healthy human individuals. Method: immunoSEQ multiplex PCR; TCRdb's copy keeps in-frame clones and lacks some. The data show approximately 1,000,000 clones, around 78% seen once. Sequencing was carried out using memory CD4+ T cells from PBMCs. The subset here: CD45RA-negative fraction. Receptor source: a man aged 18 to 29 in good health. Some clones in this sample may be carry-over from other donors' samples.

V usage is TRBV21-1 and J usage is TRBJ2-3; the table's TRBD2 call for D was not verified on the DNA. TRBV21-1 corresponds to a pseudogene. CDR3 length equals 18 residues. Here the CDR3 reads CASSPRLAGGNETDTQYF. CDR3 DNA sequence: TGTGCCAGCAGCCCCCGGCTAGCGGGAGGGAATGAGACAGATACGCAGTATTTT.

V usage is TRBV9 and J usage is TRBJ1-3; TRBD1 is a possible D gene (6 bases). Trimming cost V 3 bases and J 2 bases, with 15 bases left between them. The CDR3 has 16 residues. Germline V gene data show CDR1 as SGDLS and CDR2 as YYNGEE. CDR3 region: CASSAQGPFPGNTIYF. The DNA of the CDR3 is TGTGCCAGCAGCGCCCAGGGGCCGTTCCCTGGAAACACCATATATTTT. Full variable domain (rest looked up from reference TRBV9 and TRBJ1-3): DSGVTQTPKHLITATGQRVTLRCSPRSGDLSVYWYQQSLDQGLQFLIQYYNGEERAKGNILERFSAQQFPDLHSELNLSSLELGDSALYFCASSAQGPFPGNTIYFGEGSWLTVV.

The table lists this clone with a few counts. J is TRBJ2-7 and V is TRBV7-8; no reliable D call. Trimming shortened V by 4 bases and J by 4 bases, and 11 bases separated the two germline ends. This CDR3 has 13 residues. Germline assignment: CDR1 SGHVS and CDR2 FQNEAQ. DNA for the CDR3: TGTGCCAGCAGCTCCCTTATGAAATACGAGCAGTACTTC. This translates into CASSSLMKYEQYF.

As regards this clone: The sample has other DNA sequences that encode this CDR3 too. The chain links TRBV20-1 to TRBJ2-3; D is ambiguous. The CDR3 is 11 amino acids. V was shortened by 1 base and J by 6 bases, with 5 bases between the two germline ends. Germline V lookup: CDR1 DFQATT, CDR2 SNEGSKA (reference sequence). Written as DNA, the CDR3 is TGCAGTGCTAGAGTTACGGATACGCAGTATTTT. Encoded protein: CSARVTDTQYF.

This rearrangement joins TRBV28 to TRBJ1-1; 10 bases align to TRBD1. The length of the CDR3 is 18 residues. The trim removed 6 bases at V and 0 bases at J, leaving 13 bases unmatched. Germline V CDR1 and CDR2: MDHEN, SYDVKM. The CDR3 coding sequence is TGTGCCAGCAGGACGAAAACCGGGACAGGGGATCTGAACACTGAAGCTTTCTTT. Encoded protein: CASRTKTGTGDLNTEAFF. Variable domain in full (rest from reference TRBV28 and TRBJ1-1): DVKVTQSSRYLVKRTGEKVFLECVQDMDHENMFWYRQDPGLGLRLIYFSYDVKMKEKGDIPEGYSVSREKKERFSLILESASTNQTSMYLCASRTKTGTGDLNTEAFFGQGTRLTVV.

This clone was recorded only once. The chain couples TRBV28 to TRBJ1-1; maybe TRBD1 (6 bases). Trimming pared 4 bases from V and 7 bases from J, leaving 16 bases between. The CDR3 sequence is 14 residues long. Germline assignment: CDR1 MDHEN and CDR2 SYDVKM. The CDR3 DNA reads as TGTGCCAGCAGTTACCCCTTCCTGACAGGTGAAGCTTTCTTT. It translates to CASSYPFLTGEAFF.

The rearrangement uses TRBV27 and TRBJ2-7, with D perhaps TRBD2 (5 bases). This CDR3 has 15 residues. The V gene lost 2 bases and the J gene lost 5 bases, with 16 bases spanning the gap. Per germline, CDR1 MNHEY and CDR2 SMNVEV (reference sequence). Written as DNA, the CDR3 is TGTGCCAGCAGTTTAAACTGGGCGGGCTCTAACGAGCAGTACTTC. This codes for CASSLNWAGSNEQYF.

This clone was observed a single time. The chain joins TRBV19 to TRBJ1-5, with D possibly being TRBD1 (5 bases). This CDR3 spans 10 amino acids. V lost 8 bases and J 6 bases, leaving 5 bases between the germline ends. Looked up from germline, CDR1 is LNHDA and CDR2 is SQIVND (reference sequence). DNA for the CDR3: TGTGCCAGTGGGGGTCAGCCCCAGCATTTT. Translated, it gives CASGGQPQHF.

V usage is TRBV28 and J usage is TRBJ2-3; D remains ambiguous. Between the trimmed V and J ends, which lost 5 bases and 3 bases, there was a span of 18 bases. Germline V gene lookup returns CDR1 MDHEN and CDR2 SYDVKM. The CDR3 totals 16 residues. In DNA form, the CDR3 reads TGTGCCAGCAGTGCCTCCAAGGGCACGGTAACAGATACGCAGTATTTT. This codes for CASSASKGTVTDTQYF.

Regarding this clone: The junction departs from germline at one end; a sequencing error may be responsible. The chain carries TRBV5-1 and TRBJ1-4; TRBD1 agrees at 8 bases. Per germline, CDR1 SGHRS and CDR2 YFSETQ. The CDR3 has 14 amino acids. This chain's CDR3 is CASRLGQVNEKLFF. CDR3 DNA sequence: TGCGCCAGCAGGTTGGGACAGGTGAATGAAAAACTGTTTTTT.

This sequence joins TRBV27 and TRBJ1-1, with D perhaps TRBD1 (6 bases). Per the germline V gene, CDR1 is MNHEY and CDR2 is SMNVEV (reference sequence). The CDR3 runs to 15 residues. With 7 bases removed from V and 1 base from J, the gap between germline ends came to 16 bases. CDR3 nucleotide sequence: TGTGCCAGCACCACAACCTTGGACAGGAACACTGAAGCTTTCTTT. Translating gives CASTTTLDRNTEAFF.

J is TRBJ2-3 and V is TRBV4-3; 9 bases match TRBD2. In germline, CDR1 is LGHNA, CDR2 YSLEER. CDR3 length equals 15 residues. V trimming: 4 bases; J trimming: 5 bases; junction bases outside the gene matches: 7. The CDR3 DNA sequence: TGCGCCAGCAGCCCGACGGGACTAGCAGGAGATACGCAGTATTTT. It encodes CASSPTGLAGDTQYF.

This chain uses TRBV11-1 with TRBJ2-1; TRBD2 agrees at 10 bases. Germline loops: CDR1 SGHAT, CDR2 FQDESV (reference sequence). Trimming at V came to 2 bases and at J to 9 bases, leaving 7 bases not matched to a gene. The CDR3 loop spans 15 amino acids. The CDR3: CASSLRLAGVGEQFF. CDR3 sequence (DNA): TGTGCCAGCAGCTTACGGCTAGCGGGAGTGGGTGAGCAGTTCTTC.

CDR3 sequence: CASRQGTAGNTIYF. The CDR3 nucleotides are TGTGCCAGCAGGCAGGGAACAGCTGGAAACACCATATATTTT. The chain combines TRBV7-9 with TRBJ1-3, with D possibly being TRBD1 (5 bases). V lost 6 bases to trimming and J lost 2 bases, with 11 bases between them. The germline gives CDR1 SEHNR, CDR2 FQNEAQ (reference sequence). The CDR3 sequence is 14 residues long.

The chain employs TRBV28 and TRBJ2-1, with TRBD1 matching 11 bases. The V and J ends lost 5 bases and 2 bases, in that order; junction bases with no gene match: 5. The germline gives CDR1 MDHEN, CDR2 SYDVKM. The length of the CDR3 is 16 residues. CDR3 region: CASSRGQGATYNEQFF. CDR3 coding DNA: TGTGCCAGCAGTCGAGGACAGGGGGCGACCTACAATGAGCAGTTCTTC.

This clone was counted only a few times. This rearrangement joins TRBV15 to TRBJ2-3; 7 nucleotides match TRBD1. The CDR3 length is 13 residues. CDR1 is LNHNV, CDR2 YYDKDF, per germline (reference sequence). V dropped 8 bases and J dropped 3; count of bases not matched to a gene: 5. For the CDR3, the DNA is TGTGCCACCGGGACAGCTAAGACAGATACGCAGTATTTT. Translation gives CATGTAKTDTQYF. Drawing the rest from reference TRBV15 and TRBJ2-3, the complete variable domain is DAMVIQNPRYQVTQFGKPVTLSCSQTLNHNVMYWYQQKSSQAPKLLFHYYDKDFNNEADTPDNFQSRRPNTSFCFLDIRSPGLGDTAMYLCATGTAKTDTQYFGPGTRLTVL.

The chain uses TRBV6-6 and TRBJ1-1; D is unclear. V was cut by 5 bases and J by 2 bases, with 18 bases left in between. Germline CDR1 is MNHNY and CDR2 is SVGAGI (reference sequence). The CDR3 runs to 16 residues. CDR3 residues: CASSTNPSAGNTEAFF. CDR3 DNA sequence: TGTGCCAGCAGTACGAACCCCAGCGCGGGAAACACTGAAGCTTTCTTT.

This chain joins TRBV6-5 and TRBJ1-1, with D possibly TRBD1 on 5 matching bases. Trimming removed 5 bases from V and 4 bases from J, with 17 bases in between. CDR3 length: 15 amino acids. CDR1 is MNHEY and CDR2 is SVGAGI in the germline V gene. CDR3 DNA sequence: TGTGCCAGCAGTGCCCGACAGTCAGTGGGCACTGAAGCTTTCTTT. Protein: CASSARQSVGTEAFF.

This chain connects TRBV14 to TRBJ2-1, with 9 bases lining up with TRBD1. The ends lost 5 bases at V and 3 bases at J; junction bases unmatched: 5. Germline loops: CDR1 SGHDN, CDR2 FVKESK. The CDR3 covers 15 residues. CDR3 sequence: CASSKRDRVYNEQFF. The DNA of the CDR3 is TGTGCCAGCAGCAAAAGGGACAGGGTCTACAATGAGCAGTTCTTC.

This chain links TRBV20-1 with TRBJ2-3; D is undetermined. CDR3 size: 10 residues. The germline V and J ends were trimmed by 5 bases and 11 bases, with 11 bases remaining between them. Germline CDR1 DFQATT, CDR2 SNEGSKA (reference sequence). The CDR3 spells CSAYDQRQYF. The CDR3 DNA reads as TGCAGTGCTTACGACCAGAGGCAGTATTTT.

This clone was picked up one time. V and J are TRBV5-6 and TRBJ2-1; TRBD2 agrees at 8 bases. Germline lookup yields CDR1 SGHDT and CDR2 YYEEEE. J lost 6 bases, V lost 3 bases, and 5 bases had no gene match. The length of the CDR3 is 14 residues. The CDR3 DNA reads as TGTGCCAGCAGCTCCCTAGCGGGTTCCAATGAGCAGTTCTTC. Protein: CASSSLAGSNEQFF.

A few counts support this clone. The rearrangement links TRBV27 to TRBJ1-5; 7 bases line up with TRBD1. The CDR3 sequence is 13 residues long. Per the germline V gene, CDR1 is MNHEY and CDR2 is SMNVEV (reference sequence). After removal of 10 bases from V and 3 bases from J, the junction contained 6 bases not matched to a gene. CDR3 region: CATRQGHNQPQHF. CDR3 in DNA: TGTGCCACCCGACAGGGACACAATCAGCCCCAGCATTTT.

V usage is TRBV18 and J usage is TRBJ2-3, with D perhaps TRBD2 (5 bases). Germline assignment: CDR1 KGHSH and CDR2 LQKENI. The CDR3 spans 13 residues. Deletions cut 2 bases from V and 4 bases from J, with 7 bases between. In nucleotides, the CDR3 is TGTGCCAGCTCACCAACCGGGGCAGATACGCAGTATTTT. This codes for CASSPTGADTQYF.

The chain is built from TRBV5-1 and TRBJ2-7; 10 bases line up with TRBD2. CDR1 and CDR2 (germline): SGHRS, YFSETQ. The CDR3 runs 16 residues. V shed 0 bases, J shed 3 bases, and the junction held 6 bases outside the gene matches. CDR3 region: CASSLATASGGYEQYF. In nucleotides, the CDR3 is TGCGCCAGCAGCTTGGCCACGGCTAGCGGGGGCTACGAGCAGTACTTC. The complete variable domain, with remaining parts taken from reference TRBV5-1 and TRBJ2-7, reads KAGVTQTPRYLIKTRGQQVTLSCSPISGHRSVSWYQQTPGQGLQFLFEYFSETQRNKGNFPGRFSGRQFSNSRSEMNVSTLELGDSALYLCASSLATASGGYEQYFGPGTRLTVT.

This clone was counted a single time. The V and J genes are TRBV29-1 and TRBJ1-1, with D maybe TRBD1 (5 bases). The CDR3 length is 14 residues. V lost 4 bases to trimming and J lost 11 bases, with 23 bases between them. Per germline, CDR1 SQVTM and CDR2 ANQGSEA. The CDR3 coding sequence is TGCAGCGTTGCATGGGGCGGGCAGGGTAGTGAGGCTTTCTTT. It codes for CSVAWGGQGSEAFF.

This chain links TRBV10-3 with TRBJ2-3; 9 nucleotides agree with TRBD2. The CDR3 consists of 14 residues. The germline CDR1 and CDR2 sequences are ENHRY and SYGVKD. The V and J ends lost 6 bases and 6 bases, in that order; junction bases with no gene match: 7. This chain's CDR3 is CAIRKREVSDTQYF. The CDR3, as DNA: TGTGCCATCAGGAAGCGGGAGGTGAGCGATACGCAGTATTTT.